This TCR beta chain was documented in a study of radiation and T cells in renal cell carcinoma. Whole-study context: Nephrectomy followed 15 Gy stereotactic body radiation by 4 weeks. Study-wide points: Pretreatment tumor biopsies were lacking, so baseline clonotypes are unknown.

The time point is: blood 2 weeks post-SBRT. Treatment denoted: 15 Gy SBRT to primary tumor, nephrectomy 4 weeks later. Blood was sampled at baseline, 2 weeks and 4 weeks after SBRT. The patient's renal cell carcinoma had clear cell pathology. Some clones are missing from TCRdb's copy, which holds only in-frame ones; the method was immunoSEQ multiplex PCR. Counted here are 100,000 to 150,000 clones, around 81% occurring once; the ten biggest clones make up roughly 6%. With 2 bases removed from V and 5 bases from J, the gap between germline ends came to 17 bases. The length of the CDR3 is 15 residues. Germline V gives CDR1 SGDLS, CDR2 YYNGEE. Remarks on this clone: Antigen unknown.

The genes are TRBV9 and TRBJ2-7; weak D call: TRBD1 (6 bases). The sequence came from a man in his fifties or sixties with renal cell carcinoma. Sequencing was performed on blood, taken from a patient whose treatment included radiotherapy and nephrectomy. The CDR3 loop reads CASSVAPGHPHEQYF. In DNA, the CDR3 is TGTGCCAGCAGCGTCGCCCCGGGACACCCTCACGAGCAGTACTTC. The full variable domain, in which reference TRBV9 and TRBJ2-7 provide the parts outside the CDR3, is DSGVTQTPKHLITATGQRVTLRCSPRSGDLSVYWYQQSLDQGLQFLIQYYNGEERAKGNILERFSAQQFPDLHSELNLSSLELGDSALYFCASSVAPGHPHEQYFGPGTRLTVT.